These 4 T cell receptor beta chains originate from one sample sequenced in a study of cytomegalovirus exposure and HLA in healthy donors. Data came from immunoSEQ multiplex PCR; TCRdb stores just in-frame clones and leaves some out. The repertoire holds some 120,000 clones, with roughly 89% as singletons. Sample: PBMCs. The receptors stem from a woman under 30 in good health and CMV-seronegative.

The chain couples TRBV7-9 to TRBJ1-4; 8 bases match TRBD1. The V and J ends lost 1 base and 5 bases, in that order; junction bases with no gene match: 0. CDR1 is SEHNR, CDR2 FQNEAQ, per germline (reference sequence). This CDR3 is built from 14 residues. CDR3 DNA sequence: TGTGCCAGCAGCTTAGGGACAGGGAATGAAAAACTGTTTTTT. It translates to CASSLGTGNEKLFF.

This clone was observed a few times. The gene calls are TRBV2 and TRBJ1-3; D gene ambiguous. CDR1 is SNHLY and CDR2 is FYNNEI in the germline V gene. The CDR3 extends over 14 amino acids. V was shortened by 4 bases and J by 0 bases, with 7 bases between the two germline ends. CDR3 sequence reads: CASSGQISGNTIYF. CDR3 nucleotide sequence: TGTGCCAGCAGTGGACAAATCTCTGGAAACACCATATATTTT. The full variable domain, with the rest looked up from reference TRBV2 and TRBJ1-3, is EPEVTQTPSHQVTQMGQEVILRCVPISNHLYFYWYRQILGQKVEFLVSFYNNEISEKSEIFDDQFSVERPDGSNFTLKIRSTKLEDSAMYFCASSGQISGNTIYFGEGSWLTVV.

The sample holds one count of this clone. The genes are TRBV9 and TRBJ2-3, with D possibly TRBD1 on 6 matching bases. Between the trimmed V and J ends, which lost 0 bases and 6 bases, there was a span of 11 bases. Germline values: CDR1 SGDLS, CDR2 YYNGEE. This CDR3 comprises 14 residues. The CDR3, as DNA: TGTGCCAGCAGCGTAGCCCAGCAGGGGGATACGCAGTATTTT. Translated: CASSVAQQGDTQYF.

The chain uses TRBV7-3 and TRBJ2-1; 13 nucleotides align to TRBD2. V gave up 2 bases and J gave up 9 bases; unmatched junction bases: 16. This CDR3 is 19 amino acids long. From germline, CDR1 is SGHTA and CDR2 FQGTGA. CDR3 amino acids: CASSLFGGTSGTQAGEQFF. CDR3 DNA: TGTGCCAGCAGCTTATTCGGGGGGACTAGCGGGACCCAGGCTGGTGAGCAGTTCTTC.